This T cell receptor beta chain was captured in a study of T-cell reconstitution after alpha-beta-depleted transplantation in children. The germline CDR1 and CDR2 sequences are DFQATT and SNEGSKA (reference sequence). Trimming stripped 4 bases from V and 3 bases from J, with 9 bases between. CDR3 length: 12 amino acids. Unique molecular identifiers were incorporated when the TCRbeta library was constructed. TCRdb reanalysed the PCR reads using MiXCR and keeps one entry per CDR3 protein. The table shows 40,000 to 55,000 distinct CDR3 sequences, with around 9.2% occurring only once. This clonotype was seen many times.

The chain has TRBV20-1 and TRBJ2-5, with D possibly TRBD2 on 6 matching bases. This sequence was found in a male patient aged 2 to 9 who had a stem cell transplant for chronic granulomatous disease, so the T cells may come from the graft donor. Specimen: PBMCs, mostly from graft donor cells, collected 60 days after TCRalphabeta/CD19-depleted stem cell transplant. CDR3 coding DNA: TGCAGTGCTACTGGAGGGGAAGAGACCCAGTACTTC. Its translation is CSATGGEETQYF.